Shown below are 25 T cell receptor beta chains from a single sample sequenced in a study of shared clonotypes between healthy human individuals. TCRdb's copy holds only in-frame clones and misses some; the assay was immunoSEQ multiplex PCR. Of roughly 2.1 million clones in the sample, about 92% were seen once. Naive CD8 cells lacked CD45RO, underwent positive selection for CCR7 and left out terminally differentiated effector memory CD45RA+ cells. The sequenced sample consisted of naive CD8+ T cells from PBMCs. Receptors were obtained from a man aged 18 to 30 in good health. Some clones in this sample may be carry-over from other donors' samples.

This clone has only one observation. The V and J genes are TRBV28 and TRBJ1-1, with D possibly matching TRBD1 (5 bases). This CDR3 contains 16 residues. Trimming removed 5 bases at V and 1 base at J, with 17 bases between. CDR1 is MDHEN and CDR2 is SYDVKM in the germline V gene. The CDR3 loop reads CASSPRLRGRNTEAFF. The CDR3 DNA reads TGTGCCAGCAGTCCCCGACTGAGGGGTCGGAACACTGAAGCTTTCTTT.

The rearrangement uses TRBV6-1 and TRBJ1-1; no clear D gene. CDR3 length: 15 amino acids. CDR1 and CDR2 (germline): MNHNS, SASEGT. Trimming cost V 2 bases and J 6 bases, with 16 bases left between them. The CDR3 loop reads CASSEPHRGYPEAFF. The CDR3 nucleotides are TGTGCCAGCAGTGAACCCCATCGAGGGTACCCTGAAGCTTTCTTT.

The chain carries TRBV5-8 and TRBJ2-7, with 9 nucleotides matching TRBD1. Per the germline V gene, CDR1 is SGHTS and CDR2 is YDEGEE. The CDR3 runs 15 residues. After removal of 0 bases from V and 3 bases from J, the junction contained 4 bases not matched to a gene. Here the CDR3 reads CASSLDLGQGYEQYF. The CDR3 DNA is TGTGCCAGCAGCTTGGATCTGGGACAGGGCTACGAGCAGTACTTC.

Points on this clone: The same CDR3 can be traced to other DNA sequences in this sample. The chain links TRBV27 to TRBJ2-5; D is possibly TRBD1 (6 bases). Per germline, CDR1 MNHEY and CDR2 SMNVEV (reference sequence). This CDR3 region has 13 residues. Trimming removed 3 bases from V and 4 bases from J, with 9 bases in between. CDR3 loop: CASSFLTGETQYF. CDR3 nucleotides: TGTGCCAGCAGTTTCCTGACAGGAGAGACCCAGTACTTC.

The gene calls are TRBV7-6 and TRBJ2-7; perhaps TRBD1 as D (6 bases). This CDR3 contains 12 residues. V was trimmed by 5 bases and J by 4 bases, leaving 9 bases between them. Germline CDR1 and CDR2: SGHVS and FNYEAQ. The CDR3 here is CASSPTGYEQYF. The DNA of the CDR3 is TGTGCCAGCAGCCCGACAGGATACGAGCAGTACTTC.

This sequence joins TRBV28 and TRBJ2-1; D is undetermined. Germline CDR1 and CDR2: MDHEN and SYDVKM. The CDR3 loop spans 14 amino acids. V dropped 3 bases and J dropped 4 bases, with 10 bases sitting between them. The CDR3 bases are TGTGCCAGCAGTTTTTTTTCTATTTACAATGAGCAGTTCTTC. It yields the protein CASSFFSIYNEQFF.

CDR3: CASSTGLVKYEQYF. CDR3 nucleotides: TGTGCCAGTAGTACGGGACTGGTGAAGTACGAGCAGTACTTC. J is TRBJ2-7 and V is TRBV19; D might be TRBD2 (6 bases). Germline V gene sequence: CDR1 LNHDA, CDR2 SQIVND (reference sequence). Between the trimmed V and J ends, which lost 4 bases and 4 bases, there was a span of 14 bases. The CDR3 has 14 residues.

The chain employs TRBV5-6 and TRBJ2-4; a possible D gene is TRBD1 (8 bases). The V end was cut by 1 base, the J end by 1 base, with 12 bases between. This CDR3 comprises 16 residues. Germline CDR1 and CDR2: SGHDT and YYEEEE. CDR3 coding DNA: TGTGCCAGCAGCTTGAACAGGGGGGGTGCCAAAAACATTCAGTACTTC. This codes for CASSLNRGGAKNIQYF.

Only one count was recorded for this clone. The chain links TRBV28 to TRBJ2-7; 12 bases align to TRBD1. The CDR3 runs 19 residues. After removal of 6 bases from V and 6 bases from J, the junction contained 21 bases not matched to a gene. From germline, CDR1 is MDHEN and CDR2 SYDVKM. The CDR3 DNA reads TGTGCCAGCAGCCTAGCTCCGGGACAGGGGGCCCTTTTGGCCCCCGAGCAGTACTTC. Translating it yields CASSLAPGQGALLAPEQYF.

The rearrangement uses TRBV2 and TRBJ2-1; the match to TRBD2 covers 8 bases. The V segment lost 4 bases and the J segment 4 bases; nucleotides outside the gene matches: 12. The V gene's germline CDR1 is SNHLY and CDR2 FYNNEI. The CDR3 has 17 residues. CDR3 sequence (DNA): TGTGCCAGCAGTGGGGTTATACTGGCGGGAGGTTACAATGAGCAGTTCTTC. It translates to CASSGVILAGGYNEQFF.

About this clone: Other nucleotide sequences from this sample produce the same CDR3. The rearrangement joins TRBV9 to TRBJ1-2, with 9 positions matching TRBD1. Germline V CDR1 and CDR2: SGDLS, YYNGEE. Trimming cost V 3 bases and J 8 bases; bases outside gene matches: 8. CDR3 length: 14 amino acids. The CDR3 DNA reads TGTGCCAGCAGCGCCCAACAGGGGGCGCGGGGCTACACCTTC. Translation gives CASSAQQGARGYTF.

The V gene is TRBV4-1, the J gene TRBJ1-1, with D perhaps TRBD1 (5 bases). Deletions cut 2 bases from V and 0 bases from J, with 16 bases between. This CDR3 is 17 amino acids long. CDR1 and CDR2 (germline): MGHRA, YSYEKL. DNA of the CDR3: TGCGCCAGCAGCCAACAGCGGGGGACCCTGATGAACACTGAAGCTTTCTTT. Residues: CASSQQRGTLMNTEAFF.

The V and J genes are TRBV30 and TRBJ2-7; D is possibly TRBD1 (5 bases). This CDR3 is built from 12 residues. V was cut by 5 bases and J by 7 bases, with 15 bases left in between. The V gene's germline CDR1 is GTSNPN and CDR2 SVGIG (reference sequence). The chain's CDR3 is CAWAPAGYEQYF. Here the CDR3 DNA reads TGTGCCTGGGCCCCCGCAGGGTATGAGCAGTACTTC.

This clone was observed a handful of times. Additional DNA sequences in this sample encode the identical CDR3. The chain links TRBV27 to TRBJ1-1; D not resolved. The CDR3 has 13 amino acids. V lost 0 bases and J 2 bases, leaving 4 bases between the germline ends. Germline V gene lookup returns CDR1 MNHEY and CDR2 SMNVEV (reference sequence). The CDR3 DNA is TGTGCCAGCAGTTTATCAGAAAACACTGAAGCTTTCTTT. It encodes CASSLSENTEAFF.

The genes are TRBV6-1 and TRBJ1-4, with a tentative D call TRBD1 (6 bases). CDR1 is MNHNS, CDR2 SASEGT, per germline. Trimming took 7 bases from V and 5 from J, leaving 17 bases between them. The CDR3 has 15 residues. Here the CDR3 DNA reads TGTGCCAGCACCATCCGGGACACCAGCAATGAAAAACTGTTTTTT. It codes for CASTIRDTSNEKLFF.

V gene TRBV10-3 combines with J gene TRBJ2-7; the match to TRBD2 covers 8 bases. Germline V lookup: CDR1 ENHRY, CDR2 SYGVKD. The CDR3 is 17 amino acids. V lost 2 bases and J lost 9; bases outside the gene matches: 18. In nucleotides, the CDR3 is TGTGCCATCAGTGAGAAAGCTGAGCGGGAGAATCATCGGGTGCAGTACTTC. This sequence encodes CAISEKAERENHRVQYF.

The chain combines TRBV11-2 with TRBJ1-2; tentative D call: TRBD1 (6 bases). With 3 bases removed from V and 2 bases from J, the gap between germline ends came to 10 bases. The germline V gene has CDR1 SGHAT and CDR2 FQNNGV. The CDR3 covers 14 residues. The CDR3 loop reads CASSFGGFNYGYTF. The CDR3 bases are TGTGCCAGCAGCTTTGGGGGCTTCAACTATGGCTACACCTTC.

CDR3 protein: CASSLFGPGSGANVLTF. The CDR3 DNA reads as TGTGCCAGCAGTTTATTCGGGCCGGGTTCTGGGGCCAACGTCCTGACTTTC. The chain carries TRBV27 and TRBJ2-6, with D unresolved. The CDR3 consists of 17 residues. In germline, CDR1 is MNHEY, CDR2 SMNVEV (reference sequence). The V end lost 1 base, the J end lost 1 base, and 11 bases lay between the germline ends. Full variable domain (rest looked up from reference TRBV27 and TRBJ2-6): EAQVTQNPRYLITVTGKKLTVTCSQNMNHEYMSWYRQDPGLGLRQIYYSMNVEVTDKGDVPEGYKVSRKEKRNFPLILESPSPNQTSLYFCASSLFGPGSGANVLTFGAGSRLTVL.

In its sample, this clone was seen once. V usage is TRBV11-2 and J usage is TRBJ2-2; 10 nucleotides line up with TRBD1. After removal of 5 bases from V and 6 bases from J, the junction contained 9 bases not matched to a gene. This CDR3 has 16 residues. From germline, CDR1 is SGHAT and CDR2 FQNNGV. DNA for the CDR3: TGTGCCAGCAGCGCACGCCGGGACAGGGGCTCCGGGGAGCTGTTTTTT. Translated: CASSARRDRGSGELFF.

The CDR3 loop is CAISEGGSSGNTIYF. DNA for the CDR3: TGTGCCATCAGTGAGGGGGGCAGCTCTGGAAACACCATATATTTT. The chain is built from TRBV10-3 and TRBJ1-3; D perhaps matches TRBD1 (6 bases). Germline CDR1 is ENHRY and CDR2 is SYGVKD. The CDR3 extends over 15 amino acids. With 2 bases removed from V and 0 bases from J, the gap between germline ends came to 8 bases.

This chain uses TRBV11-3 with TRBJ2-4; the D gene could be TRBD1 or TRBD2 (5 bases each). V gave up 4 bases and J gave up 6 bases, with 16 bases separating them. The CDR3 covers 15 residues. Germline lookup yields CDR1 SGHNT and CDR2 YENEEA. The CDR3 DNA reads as TGTGCCAGCAGCTCTAGAGACCAGGGAGCAAACATTCAGTACTTC. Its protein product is CASSSRDQGANIQYF. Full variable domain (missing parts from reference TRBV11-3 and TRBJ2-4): EAGVVQSPRYKIIEKKQPVAFWCNPISGHNTLYWYLQNLGQGPELLIRYENEEAVDDSQLPKDRFSAERLKGVDSTLKIQPAELGDSAVYLCASSSRDQGANIQYFGAGTRLSVL.

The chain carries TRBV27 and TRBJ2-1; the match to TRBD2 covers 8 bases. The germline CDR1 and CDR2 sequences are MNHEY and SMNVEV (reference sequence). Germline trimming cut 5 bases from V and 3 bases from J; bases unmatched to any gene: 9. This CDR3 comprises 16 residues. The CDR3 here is CASSQPGLGFYNEQFF. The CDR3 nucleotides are TGTGCCAGCAGTCAACCGGGACTAGGATTCTACAATGAGCAGTTCTTC.

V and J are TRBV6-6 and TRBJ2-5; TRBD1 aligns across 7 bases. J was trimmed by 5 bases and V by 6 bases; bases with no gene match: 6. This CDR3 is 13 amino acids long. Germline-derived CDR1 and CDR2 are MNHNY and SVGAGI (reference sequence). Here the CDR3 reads CASRLTGLETQYF. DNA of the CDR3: TGTGCCAGCAGGCTGACAGGGCTGGAGACCCAGTACTTC.

CDR3 nucleotides: TGTGCTAGTGGTATCGACGGCGGCGCCGCTGAAGCTTTCTTT. This codes for CASGIDGGAAEAFF. This rearrangement joins TRBV12-5 to TRBJ1-1, with D unresolved. CDR1 and CDR2 (germline): LGHNT, FRNRAP. The V end lost 5 bases, the J end lost 6 bases, and 16 bases lay between the germline ends. This CDR3 spans 14 amino acids.

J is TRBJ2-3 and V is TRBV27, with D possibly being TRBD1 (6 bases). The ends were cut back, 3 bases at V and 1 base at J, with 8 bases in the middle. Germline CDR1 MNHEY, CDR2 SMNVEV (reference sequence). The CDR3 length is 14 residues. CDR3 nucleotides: TGTGCCAGCAGTTTCCGACAGGGCACAGATACGCAGTATTTT. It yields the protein CASSFRQGTDTQYF.